This T cell receptor (beta chain) was identified in a study of shared clonotypes between healthy human individuals. The study's findings and limits: Represented diversity (both genetic and exposure-history) was limited by the small number of donors.

As to this clone: Its specificity is not known.

Terminally differentiated effector memory CD45RA+ cells were left out of the naive CD8 fraction, which was CD45RO-negative and positively selected for CCR7. Donors, healthy HIV-negative adults, lacked recent acute infections or vaccinations. Sequencing was at deep level. Each sorted subset replicate got 200 ng genomic DNA, 25,000 to 35,000 genomes. The repertoire was sequenced with immunoSEQ multiplex PCR; TCRdb's copy has only in-frame clones and lacks some. The repertoire consists of fewer than 800,000 clones, with 90% to 95% occurring once and the leading ten covering about 24%. The sample consisted of naive CD8+ T cells sorted from blood. The source is a man aged 25 to 40 in good health.

The CDR3 DNA reads as TGTGCCAGCAGACGGACAGGGATCAGAGACGAGCAGTACTTC. It specifies CASRRTGIRDEQYF. The chain employs TRBV7-9 and TRBJ2-7, with TRBD1 matching 8 bases. This CDR3 region has 14 residues. CDR1 and CDR2 from the germline V gene are SEHNR and FQNEAQ (reference sequence). V dropped 6 bases and J dropped 5; count of bases not matched to a gene: 9.